This entry lists 20 T cell receptor beta chains sequenced from one sample in a study of shared clonotypes between healthy human individuals. Produced via immunoSEQ multiplex PCR; TCRdb's table is partial and in-frame only. The sample contains approximately 470,000 clones, around four fifths of which appear only once. Sequencing used PBMCs. The source of these receptors is a woman in her 40s in good health. Some clones in this sample may be carry-over from other donors' samples.

The CDR3 DNA sequence: TGTGCCAGCTCACCCACCCCCGGGAGCGGGGATACGCAGTATTTT. Translated, it gives CASSPTPGSGDTQYF. The rearrangement joins TRBV18 to TRBJ2-3; tentatively, D is TRBD2 (6 bases). The CDR3 covers 15 residues. V was shortened by 3 bases and J by 6 bases, with 16 bases between the two germline ends. Germline-derived CDR1 and CDR2 are KGHSH and LQKENI.

In the case of this clone: With a much larger clone just one base away, this may be a read error. The V call is TRBV28, the J call TRBJ2-3; the match to TRBD2 covers 9 bases. The CDR3 has 13 residues. The germline CDR1 and CDR2 sequences are MDHEN and SYDVKM. CDR3 sequence: CASLAGPTDTQCF. In DNA form, the CDR3 reads TGTGCCAGTCTAGCGGGACCCACAGATACGCAGTGTTTT.

The chain uses TRBV10-2 and TRBJ2-7; a possible D gene is TRBD2 (7 bases). The CDR3 runs to 11 residues. The germline gives CDR1 WSHSY, CDR2 SAAADI. The germline V and J ends were trimmed by 10 bases and 5 bases, with 12 bases remaining between them. CDR3 bases: TGCGCCACCGAGGGGGGGAACGAGCAGTACTTC. Its translation: CATEGGNEQYF.

V and J are TRBV2 and TRBJ2-7; D ambiguous. V shed 4 bases and J shed 4 bases, with 2 bases lying between them. Germline CDR1 and CDR2: SNHLY and FYNNEI. This CDR3 has 10 residues. The DNA of the CDR3 is TGTGCCAGCAGTGCTTACGAGCAGTACTTC. Translating gives CASSAYEQYF. The full variable domain, completed using reference TRBV2 and TRBJ2-7, is EPEVTQTPSHQVTQMGQEVILRCVPISNHLYFYWYRQILGQKVEFLVSFYNNEISEKSEIFDDQFSVERPDGSNFTLKIRSTKLEDSAMYFCASSAYEQYFGPGTRLTVT.

This clone was seen only once. CDR3 sequence reads: CASSREPSSTDTQYF. The CDR3, as DNA: TGTGCCAGCAGCCGGGAGCCCTCTAGCACAGATACGCAGTATTTT. The chain recombines TRBV6-4 with TRBJ2-3; D might be TRBD2 (6 bases). The ends were cut back, 6 bases at V and 0 bases at J, with 13 bases in the middle. The CDR3 loop spans 15 amino acids. Per germline, CDR1 MRHNA and CDR2 SNTAGT.

The chain carries TRBV11-2 and TRBJ1-1, with TRBD1 matching over 7 bases. V dropped 4 bases and J dropped 1; count of bases not matched to a gene: 15. This CDR3 has 18 amino acids. The germline CDR1 and CDR2 sequences are SGHAT and FQNNGV. Written as DNA, the CDR3 is TGTGCCAGCAGCTCAGGGGGAAGGACAGCTAGAAGGAACACTGAAGCTTTCTTT. Its protein is CASSSGGRTARRNTEAFF.

The chain combines TRBV6-5 with TRBJ2-1; D is unclear. This CDR3 has 12 amino acids. V shed 2 bases and J shed 9 bases, with 8 bases lying between them. The germline CDR1 and CDR2 sequences are MNHEY and SVGAGI. The CDR3 sequence: CASSYPVGEQFF. In DNA form, the CDR3 reads TGTGCCAGCAGTTACCCAGTGGGTGAGCAGTTCTTC.

There are many counts of this clone. The genes are TRBV11-2 and TRBJ2-2, with D unclear. Germline CDR1 reads SGHAT; CDR2 reads FQNNGV. V was shortened by 0 bases and J by 4 bases, with 6 bases between the two germline ends. CDR3 size: 14 residues. CDR3 in DNA: TGTGCCAGCAGCTTAGATAGGGCCACCGGGGAGCTGTTTTTT. Translated: CASSLDRATGELFF.

The V and J genes are TRBV7-9 and TRBJ1-1, with D possibly TRBD1 on 5 matching bases. Germline assignment: CDR1 SEHNR and CDR2 FQNEAQ (reference sequence). CDR3 length: 14 amino acids. V dropped 5 bases and J dropped 7 bases, with 17 bases sitting between them. CDR3 region: CASSIGGASLEAFF. The DNA of the CDR3 is TGTGCCAGCAGCATAGGCGGGGCAAGCCTTGAAGCTTTCTTT.

To note about this clone: Being one base from a much bigger clone, this may be a read error. Other DNA sequences of this sample code for an identical CDR3. The chain joins TRBV27 to TRBJ2-7; 10 positions agree with TRBD2. This CDR3 spans 20 amino acids. The trim removed 6 bases at V and 1 base at J, leaving 21 bases unmatched. Germline values: CDR1 MNHEY, CDR2 SMNVEV (reference sequence). The DNA for the CDR3 is TGTGCCAGCAGCTACCGAGTACCCCTAGCGGGAGCCGCCAAGTCCTACGAGCAGTACTTC. Protein sequence: CASSYRVPLAGAAKSYEQYF.

This clone was seen at least ten times. The rearrangement uses TRBV2 and TRBJ2-2; D may be TRBD1 or TRBD2 (5 bases each). The CDR3 consists of 14 residues. Deletions cut 6 bases from V and 7 bases from J, with 15 bases between. In germline, CDR1 is SNHLY, CDR2 FYNNEI. CDR3 in DNA: TGTGCCAGCAGCGAAACCGGGACGATCGGGGAGCTGTTTTTT. It specifies CASSETGTIGELFF.

The chain joins TRBV19 to TRBJ2-4, with 11 nucleotides matching TRBD2. V trimming: 7 bases; J trimming: 6 bases; junction bases outside the gene matches: 8. The CDR3 is made up of 15 amino acids. Per the germline V gene, CDR1 is LNHDA and CDR2 is SQIVND (reference sequence). CDR3 DNA: TGTGCCAGTACCAACCGACTAGCGGGATTAAACATTCAGTACTTC. Protein sequence: CASTNRLAGLNIQYF. Based on the CDR3 plus reference TRBV19 and TRBJ2-4, the full variable domain is DGGITQSPKYLFRKEGQNVTLSCEQNLNHDAMYWYRQDPGQGLRLIYYSQIVNDFQKGDIAEGYSVSREKKESFPLTVTSAQKNPTAFYLCASTNRLAGLNIQYFGAGTRLSVL.

This chain joins TRBV28 and TRBJ2-1; D remains unclear. The CDR3 spans 13 residues. Germline lookup yields CDR1 MDHEN and CDR2 SYDVKM. Trimming stripped 7 bases from V and 0 bases from J, with 7 bases between. CDR3 residues: CASTNPSYNEQFF. CDR3 nucleotides: TGTGCCAGCACTAATCCCTCCTACAATGAGCAGTTCTTC.

This chain connects TRBV11-2 to TRBJ2-2; the D gene is possibly TRBD1 (6 bases). The CDR3 has 15 residues. V shed 2 bases and J shed 6 bases, with 13 bases lying between them. Germline V gives CDR1 SGHAT, CDR2 FQNNGV. The CDR3 sequence is CASSLQGLGAGELFF. The CDR3 nucleotides are TGTGCCAGCAGCTTACAGGGGTTAGGGGCCGGGGAGCTGTTTTTT.

The chain combines TRBV10-3 with TRBJ2-7; TRBD1 matches at 12 bases. Germline loops: CDR1 ENHRY, CDR2 SYGVKD. V shed 10 bases, J shed 5 bases, and the junction held 12 bases outside the gene matches. This CDR3 spans 15 amino acids. The CDR3 loop reads CATGGLGQGADEQYF. CDR3 bases: TGTGCCACCGGGGGGTTGGGACAGGGGGCAGACGAGCAGTACTTC.

A word on this clone: A much larger clone differs from this one at a single base, so this may be a read error. This chain joins TRBV7-2 and TRBJ2-5; D could derive from TRBD1 or TRBD2 (5 bases each). The CDR3 consists of 14 residues. Germline V gene data show CDR1 as SGHTA and CDR2 as FQGNSA. In nucleotides, the CDR3 is TGTGCCAGCAGCCCTCGGGCAGGGAGTGAGACCCGGTACTTC. Its protein product is CASSPRAGSETRYF.

V gene TRBV7-9 combines with J gene TRBJ2-2; D unclear. This CDR3 comprises 13 residues. Trimming left V 5 bases short and J 6 bases short, with 10 bases between. CDR1 and CDR2 (germline): SEHNR, FQNEAQ (reference sequence). Here the CDR3 reads CASSLLSPGELFF. The CDR3 DNA sequence: TGTGCCAGCAGCCTTTTGAGCCCCGGGGAGCTGTTTTTT.

The chain recombines TRBV7-9 with TRBJ2-2, with 7 bases identical to TRBD1. The CDR3 sequence is 16 residues long. V was pared by 4 bases and J by 1 base, with 6 bases of the junction left unmatched. Germline V gene sequence: CDR1 SEHNR, CDR2 FQNEAQ (reference sequence). This chain's CDR3 is CASSSYRDRNTGELFF. The CDR3 coding sequence is TGTGCCAGCAGCTCCTACCGGGACAGGAACACCGGGGAGCTGTTTTTT.

J is TRBJ2-3 and V is TRBV14; 8 bases fit TRBD1. The V gene's germline CDR1 is SGHDN and CDR2 FVKESK. The V gene end was trimmed by 1 base and the J gene end by 2 bases; junction bases not matched to a gene: 5. This CDR3 comprises 16 residues. As DNA, the CDR3 is TGTGCCAGCAGCCAAGCGGACAGGGAGCTCACAGATACGCAGTATTTT. This translates into CASSQADRELTDTQYF.

This clone was seen ten or more times. The chain combines TRBV28 with TRBJ1-5; D is uncertain. The V end was cut by 3 bases, the J end by 8 bases, with 17 bases between. The CDR3 contains 15 residues. The germline gives CDR1 MDHEN, CDR2 SYDVKM. CDR3 in amino acids: CASSFVSFAGKPQHF. The DNA for the CDR3 is TGTGCCAGCAGTTTCGTGTCCTTCGCTGGGAAGCCCCAGCATTTT. The complete variable domain, with remaining parts taken from reference TRBV28 and TRBJ1-5, reads DVKVTQSSRYLVKRTGEKVFLECVQDMDHENMFWYRQDPGLGLRLIYFSYDVKMKEKGDIPEGYSVSREKKERFSLILESASTNQTSMYLCASSFVSFAGKPQHFGDGTRLSIL.